Listed below are T cell receptor beta chains from one sample, sequenced in a study of OX40 agonist ivuxolimab in advanced cancers. Data came from immunoSEQ multiplex PCR; TCRdb stores just in-frame clones and leaves some out. The sample includes 35,000 to 45,000 clones, over 75% of them seen just once. The material sequenced was CD4+ or CD8+ T cells sorted from blood, taken in a trial of the OX40 agonist ivuxolimab. The receptors originated from an adult with an advanced solid tumor such as melanoma, head and neck, liver or kidney cancer. Each CDR3 is given with its conserved first and last residue. The order of the fields is D gene, J gene, clone size, V gene, CDR3 protein, CDR3 DNA. The D gene is left open where the match is weak. Clone size is stated in some rows and not others, as once, few, many or a class when expanded.

NA | TRBJ1-2 | NA | TRBV5-5 | CASSLQGRTNYGYTF | TGTGCCAGCAGCTTGCAGGGGCGAACAAACTATGGCTACACCTTC
NA | TRBJ2-6 | NA | TRBV2 | CASSEGTGANVLTF | TGTGCCAGCAGTGAGGGAACCGGGGCCAACGTCCTGACTTTC
NA | TRBJ1-3 | NA | TRBV18 | CASSPPGVGIGNTIYF | TGTGCCAGCTCACCACCAGGGGTTGGGATCGGAAACACCATATATTTT
NA | TRBJ1-6 | NA | TRBV2 | CASMRGGGAYSPLHF | TGTGCCAGCATGCGAGGGGGGGGCGCTTATTCACCCCTCCACTTT
TRBD1 | TRBJ1-6 | NA | TRBV5-4 | CASSLEGASSPLHF | TGTGCCAGCAGCTTGGAGGGGGCGTCTTCACCCCTCCACTTT
TRBD1 | TRBJ1-2 | NA | TRBV6-5 | CASSQGGRYGYTF | TGTGCCAGCAGTCAGGGGGGCAGGTATGGCTACACCTTC
TRBD1 | TRBJ1-2 | once | TRBV19 | CASSPETGGANYGYTF | TGTGCCAGTAGTCCGGAGACAGGGGGCGCTAACTATGGCTACACCTTC
TRBD1 | TRBJ1-2 | NA | TRBV27 | CASSYRDSALYYGYTF | TGTGCCAGCAGCTATCGGGACAGCGCACTCTACTATGGCTACACCTTC
NA | TRBJ2-7 | NA | TRBV27 | CASSLGWGPRIYEQYF | TGTGCCAGCAGTTTAGGATGGGGGCCAAGGATCTACGAGCAGTACTTC
NA | TRBJ2-1 | NA | TRBV4-2 | CASSQDDNEQFF | TGTGCCAGCAGCCAAGATGACAATGAGCAGTTCTTC
NA | TRBJ2-1 | NA | TRBV5-4 | CASSLGLDNEQFF | TGTGCCAGCAGCTTGGGGCTGGACAATGAGCAGTTCTTC
NA | TRBJ1-4 | once | TRBV5-1 | CASSKTAVGEKLFF | TGCGCCAGCTCCAAGACGGCAGTAGGGGAAAAACTGTTTTTT
NA | TRBJ1-1 | NA | TRBV4-2 | CASSQEARNTEAFF | TGTGCCAGCAGCCAAGAGGCGAGGAACACTGAAGCTTTCTTT